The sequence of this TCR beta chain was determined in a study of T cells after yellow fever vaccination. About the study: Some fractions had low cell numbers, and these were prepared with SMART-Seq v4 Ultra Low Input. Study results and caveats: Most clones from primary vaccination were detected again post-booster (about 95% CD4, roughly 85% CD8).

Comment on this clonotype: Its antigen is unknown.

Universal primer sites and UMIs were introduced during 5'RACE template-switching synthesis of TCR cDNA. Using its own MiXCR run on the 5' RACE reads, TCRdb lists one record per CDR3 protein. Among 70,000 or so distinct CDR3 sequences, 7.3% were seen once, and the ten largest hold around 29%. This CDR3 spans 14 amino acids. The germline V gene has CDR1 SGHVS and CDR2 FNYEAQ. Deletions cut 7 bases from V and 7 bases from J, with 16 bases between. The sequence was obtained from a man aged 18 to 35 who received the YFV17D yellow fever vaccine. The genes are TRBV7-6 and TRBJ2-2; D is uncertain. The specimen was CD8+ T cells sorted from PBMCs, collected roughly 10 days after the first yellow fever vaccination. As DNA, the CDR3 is TGTGCCAGCACCCCCGTGCGGTCGAGCGGGGAGCTGTTTTTT. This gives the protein CASTPVRSSGELFF.